Presented here are 25 T cell receptor beta chains from one specimen sequenced in a study of blood T cell repertoires in COVID-19. Sequenced by immunoSEQ multiplex PCR; TCRdb stores in-frame clones only, minus some. Seen here are 300,000 to 450,000 clones, 80% to 90% observed once, and the top ten hold around 3%. Sequenced material: peripheral blood. These receptors originate from a woman aged 25 to 45 with COVID-19, enrolled during active disease.

This clone appeared a single time. V gene TRBV3-1 (or the pseudogene TRBV3-2) combines with J gene TRBJ1-5, with D maybe TRBD1 (6 bases). In germline, CDR1 is LGHDT, CDR2 YNNKEL (reference sequence). Deletions cut 5 bases from V and 5 bases from J, with 10 bases between. CDR3 length equals 13 residues. The CDR3 sequence is CASSAHRDQPQHF. DNA of the CDR3: TGTGCCAGCAGCGCCCACAGGGATCAGCCCCAGCATTTT.

The chain employs TRBV24-1 and TRBJ1-2; 10 nucleotides agree with TRBD1. V shed 3 bases, J shed 4 bases, and the junction held 7 bases outside the gene matches. Germline lookup yields CDR1 KGHDR and CDR2 SFDVKD. CDR3 length: 16 amino acids. This CDR3 is CATSDAGTGVVYGYTF. The DNA of the CDR3 is TGTGCCACCAGTGATGCCGGGACAGGGGTAGTCTATGGCTACACCTTC.

V is TRBV28 and J is TRBJ1-1; D remains ambiguous. The CDR3 has 14 amino acids. The V end was cut by 2 bases, the J end by 6 bases, with 13 bases between. Per germline, CDR1 MDHEN and CDR2 SYDVKM. In DNA, the CDR3 is TGTGCCAGCAGTTTACCCCGCGACGCGGCTGAAGCTTTCTTT. Protein: CASSLPRDAAEAFF.

This chain links TRBV10-3 with TRBJ1-6; 9 bases match TRBD1. CDR1 is ENHRY and CDR2 is SYGVKD in the germline V gene. Unmatched junction bases numbered 5, after V lost 6 bases and J lost 8 bases. The CDR3 covers 14 residues. CDR3 amino acids: CAIRAGQGDSPLHF. The CDR3 nucleotides are TGTGCCATCAGGGCGGGACAGGGCGATTCACCCCTCCACTTT.

This chain uses TRBV25-1 with TRBJ2-5, with 9 bases that match TRBD1. The CDR3 contains 12 residues. Germline V gives CDR1 MGHDK, CDR2 SYGVNS. V lost 10 bases and J lost 7; bases outside the gene matches: 7. The CDR3 reads CAISQGAGTQYF. The CDR3 nucleotides are TGTGCCATCTCACAGGGGGCCGGGACCCAGTACTTC.

This chain joins TRBV6-2 or TRBV6-3 and TRBJ1-5; TRBD1 matches at 7 bases. This CDR3 has 14 residues. Germline assignment: CDR1 MNHEY and CDR2 SVGEGT. J was trimmed by 4 bases and V by 6 bases; bases with no gene match: 6. CDR3 sequence: CASSLDRTNQPQHF. As DNA, the CDR3 is TGTGCCAGCAGCCTGGACAGGACGAATCAGCCCCAGCATTTT.

This clone appeared a single time. CDR3 DNA sequence: TGTGCCAGTAGTATGTGGGGGGGGAACACTGAAGCTTTCTTT. Translation gives CASSMWGGNTEAFF. V gene TRBV19 combines with J gene TRBJ1-1, with a tentative D call TRBD1 (5 bases). Trimming stripped 3 bases from V and 1 base from J, with 9 bases between. The CDR3 has 14 residues. Germline V gene sequence: CDR1 LNHDA, CDR2 SQIVND (reference sequence).

The rearrangement uses TRBV10-3 and TRBJ2-3, with 10 bases identical to TRBD1. The germline CDR1 and CDR2 sequences are ENHRY and SYGVKD. Unmatched junction bases numbered 10, after V lost 8 bases and J lost 2 bases. CDR3 length: 16 amino acids. CDR3 loop: CAIGPGTGVPTDTQYF. In nucleotides, the CDR3 is TGTGCCATCGGCCCCGGGACAGGGGTCCCCACAGATACGCAGTATTTT.

DNA for the CDR3: TGTGCCTGGAGCGAAGGACAGTCCGCTAATGAAAAACTGTTTTTT. This sequence encodes CAWSEGQSANEKLFF. The V gene is TRBV30, the J gene TRBJ1-4; possible D gene TRBD1, 6 bases. This CDR3 has 15 amino acids. The germline CDR1 and CDR2 sequences are GTSNPN and SVGIG (reference sequence). V lost 3 bases and J lost 3, with 14 bases in between.

This chain uses TRBV21-1 with TRBJ2-7; no DNA check was done on the table's D call, TRBD1. TRBV21-1 is a listed pseudogene. The length of the CDR3 is 17 residues. The CDR3 DNA is TGTGCCAGCAGCACCTGGACACACACCGCCCTCACCTACGAGCAGTACGTC. Its protein is CASSTWTHTALTYEQYV.

The gene calls are TRBV4-3 and TRBJ2-2; perhaps TRBD1 as D (5 bases). The CDR3 runs to 15 residues. The germline V gene encodes CDR1 LGHNA and CDR2 YSLEER. V lost 8 bases, J lost 5 bases, and 18 bases lay in between. The CDR3 reads CASGGRQGSTGELFF. The CDR3 nucleotides are TGCGCCAGCGGCGGTAGGCAGGGAAGTACCGGGGAGCTGTTTTTT.

The chain couples TRBV18 to TRBJ2-1; 12 bases are shared with TRBD2. The CDR3 loop spans 15 amino acids. Germline values: CDR1 KGHSH, CDR2 LQKENI. The junction had 6 bases not matched to a gene; V was cut back by 5 bases and J by 7 bases. The CDR3 spells CASSTELAGGNEQFF. In DNA form, the CDR3 reads TGTGCCAGCTCAACCGAACTAGCGGGAGGTAATGAGCAGTTCTTC.

The chain is built from TRBV5-1 and TRBJ2-3, with D perhaps matching TRBD1 (6 bases). The CDR3 covers 15 residues. Germline CDR1 reads SGHRS; CDR2 reads YFSETQ. V gave up 2 bases and J gave up 2 bases, with 12 bases separating them. CDR3 coding DNA: TGCGCCAGCAGCTTAGCAGGGGCCTCCACAGATACGCAGTATTTT. This gives the protein CASSLAGASTDTQYF.

Of note for this clone: The junction shows a germline mismatch at one end, possibly a read error. The chain combines TRBV7-7 with TRBJ1-3; TRBD1 agrees at 7 bases. Germline V gives CDR1 SSHAT, CDR2 FNYEAQ (reference sequence). This CDR3 has 16 residues. The CDR3 nucleotides read TGTGCTAGCAGCTTTTCCTCAGACAGGGCTGGAAACACCATATATTTT. Protein sequence: CASSFSSDRAGNTIYF.

This clone was counted a single time. The rearrangement uses TRBV13 and TRBJ1-2, with 9 bases aligning to TRBD1. The CDR3 length is 16 residues. V lost 3 bases and J lost 3; bases outside the gene matches: 8. Per the germline V gene, CDR1 is PRHDT and CDR2 is FYEKMQ (reference sequence). The CDR3 is CASSFLTGGEDYGYTF. The CDR3 coding sequence is TGTGCCAGCAGCTTTTTGACAGGGGGAGAGGACTATGGCTACACCTTC.

As DNA, the CDR3 is TGTGCCAGCAGTTACTCGTCGGGACAGGACCGCCATCAGCCCCAGCATTTT. It encodes CASSYSSGQDRHQPQHF. This chain joins TRBV6-2 or TRBV6-3 and TRBJ1-5; 8 nucleotides align to TRBD1. CDR3 length equals 17 residues. The trim removed 0 bases at V and 5 bases at J, leaving 9 bases unmatched. Germline V gene lookup returns CDR1 MNHEY and CDR2 SVGEGT.

V gene TRBV4-3 combines with J gene TRBJ2-7; D is unclear. The CDR3 has 14 amino acids. Germline assignment: CDR1 LGHNA and CDR2 YSLEER. The V end lost 0 bases, the J end lost 4 bases, and 10 bases lay between the germline ends. In nucleotides, the CDR3 is TGCGCCAGCAGCCAAGAATGTACAGCATACGAGCAGTACGTC. Encoded protein: CASSQECTAYEQYV.

J is TRBJ2-2 and V is TRBV19; 10 bases match TRBD1. V trimming: 5 bases; J trimming: 7 bases; junction bases outside the gene matches: 10. In germline, CDR1 is LNHDA, CDR2 SQIVND (reference sequence). CDR3 length: 16 residues. The CDR3 DNA follows: TGTGCCAGTAGTGACAGGGGGCCCTATGGTCTCGGGGAGCTGTTTTTT. Its translation is CASSDRGPYGLGELFF.

The chain links TRBV5-8 to TRBJ1-6; D not resolved. The CDR3 sequence is 14 residues long. The V and J ends lost 2 bases and 7 bases respectively, with 10 bases between them. Germline lookup yields CDR1 SGHTS and CDR2 YDEGEE. The DNA of the CDR3 is TGTGCCAGCAGCTTCGGACGGGGAAATTCACCCCTCCACTTT. Protein: CASSFGRGNSPLHF.

This clone showed up just a few times. The V gene is TRBV29-1, the J gene TRBJ2-3; TRBD1 aligns across 9 bases. Germline V gene sequence: CDR1 SQVTM, CDR2 ANQGSEA. This CDR3 region has 14 residues. The V gene end was trimmed by 8 bases and the J gene end by 3 bases; junction bases not matched to a gene: 9. CDR3 nucleotides: TGCAGCACCGACGACAGGGGGGTGACAGATACGCAGTATTTT. Translation gives CSTDDRGVTDTQYF.

The V and J genes are TRBV28 and TRBJ1-2; maybe TRBD1 (5 bases). CDR1 is MDHEN and CDR2 is SYDVKM in the germline V gene. The CDR3 length is 13 residues. Trimming took 3 bases from V and 5 from J, leaving 10 bases between them. The CDR3 nucleotides are TGTGCCAGCAGTTTTGTACGGGGGTATGGCTACACCTTC. Its protein product is CASSFVRGYGYTF.

The chain combines TRBV27 with TRBJ2-6; the D gene is possibly TRBD1 (5 bases). Germline V gives CDR1 MNHEY, CDR2 SMNVEV (reference sequence). CDR3 length equals 18 residues. Trimming took off 5 bases at V and 2 bases at J, with 19 bases between the two ends. The CDR3 DNA sequence: TGTGCCAGCAGTCCCTGGGTAGGGGCAGTCACTGGGGCCAACGTCCTGACTTTC. This sequence encodes CASSPWVGAVTGANVLTF.

The chain employs TRBV27 and TRBJ2-4, with D tentatively TRBD2 (6 bases). V lost 8 bases to trimming and J lost 2 bases, with 7 bases between them. The length of the CDR3 is 12 residues. Germline CDR1 reads MNHEY; CDR2 reads SMNVEV (reference sequence). CDR3: CASGGSKNIQYF. In nucleotides, the CDR3 is TGTGCCAGCGGGGGGTCCAAAAACATTCAGTACTTC.

This clone was counted once. The V and J genes are TRBV4-3 and TRBJ2-2; 9 bases are a match to TRBD1. The CDR3 spans 18 residues. Unmatched junction bases numbered 10, after V lost 0 bases and J lost 5 bases. CDR1 is LGHNA, CDR2 YSLEER, per germline. The CDR3 loop is CASSQEHRGRDMTGELFF. CDR3 DNA: TGCGCCAGCAGCCAAGAACACAGGGGGCGAGATATGACCGGGGAGCTGTTTTTT.

The chain couples TRBV4-1 to TRBJ1-2; D is ambiguous. The CDR3 has 15 amino acids. Germline V gene sequence: CDR1 MGHRA, CDR2 YSYEKL. Trimming took off 4 bases at V and 3 bases at J, with 15 bases between the two ends. The CDR3: CASSLGRIGDYGYTF. CDR3 bases: TGCGCCAGCAGCCTCGGACGGATCGGGGACTATGGCTACACCTTC.